This T cell receptor beta chain appears in the sequencing data of a study of cytomegalovirus exposure and HLA in healthy donors. CDR3 length: 16 amino acids. Germline lookup yields CDR1 MNHEY and CDR2 SMNVEV (reference sequence). Trimming cost V 4 bases and J 4 bases; bases outside gene matches: 10. Sequencing used immunoSEQ multiplex PCR; TCRdb keeps in-frame clones, though not all of them. The sample shows about 110,000 clones, 88% of them seen only once. The origin of this receptor is a woman in her late teens or twenties in good health and CMV-seronegative. The V call is TRBV27, the J call TRBJ2-1, with 7 bases identical to TRBD1. The sequencing sample was made of PBMCs. CDR3 sequence reads: CASSYLGGTHYNEQFF. CDR3 in DNA: TGTGCCAGCAGTTACCTAGGGGGCACGCATTACAATGAGCAGTTCTTC.